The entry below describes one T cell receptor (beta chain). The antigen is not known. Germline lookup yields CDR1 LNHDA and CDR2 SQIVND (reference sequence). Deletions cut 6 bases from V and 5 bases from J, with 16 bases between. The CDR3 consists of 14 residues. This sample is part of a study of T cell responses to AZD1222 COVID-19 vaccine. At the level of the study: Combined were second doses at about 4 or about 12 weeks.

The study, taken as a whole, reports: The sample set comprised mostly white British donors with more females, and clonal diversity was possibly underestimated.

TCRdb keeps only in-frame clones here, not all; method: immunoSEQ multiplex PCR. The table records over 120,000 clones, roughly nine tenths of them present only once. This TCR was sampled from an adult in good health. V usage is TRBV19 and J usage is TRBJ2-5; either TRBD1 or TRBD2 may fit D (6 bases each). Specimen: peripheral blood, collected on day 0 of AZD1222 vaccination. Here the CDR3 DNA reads TGTGCCAGTAGGGTTGGGGGGCCGGGGGAGACCCAGTACTTC. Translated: CASRVGGPGETQYF.